A single sample gave rise to the 6 T cell receptor beta chains below, sequenced in a study of radiation and T cells in renal cell carcinoma. Time point specified: baseline pretreatment blood. Noted treatment: 15 Gy SBRT to primary tumor, nephrectomy 4 weeks later. Clones were sequenced by immunoSEQ multiplex PCR, and TCRdb holds only the in-frame ones, with some missing. The table shows about 91,000 clones, with about four fifths occurring only once. The sequenced sample was blood, obtained from a patient whose treatment included radiotherapy and nephrectomy. The receptors stem from a man in his 60s with renal cell carcinoma.

The chain employs TRBV5-1 and TRBJ2-3, with TRBD1 identical over 12 bases. CDR3 length: 18 amino acids. V trimming: 4 bases; J trimming: 2 bases; junction bases outside the gene matches: 11. Germline assignment: CDR1 SGHRS and CDR2 YFSETQ. The CDR3 coding sequence is TGCGCCAGCAGCCACACGAGGGACAGGGGGCCAGACACAGATACGCAGTATTTT. Its translation is CASSHTRDRGPDTDTQYF.

This clone was seen a few times. This rearrangement joins TRBV2 to TRBJ2-7, with D perhaps TRBD2 (6 bases). V lost 11 bases to trimming and J lost 3 bases, with 17 bases between them. The germline V gene encodes CDR1 SNHLY and CDR2 FYNNEI. CDR3 length: 13 amino acids. Here the CDR3 reads CASQRAQIYEQYF. In DNA, the CDR3 is TGTGCCTCGCAGCGGGCCCAAATCTACGAGCAGTACTTC.

This sequence joins TRBV9 and TRBJ2-1, with D unclear. The germline gives CDR1 SGDLS, CDR2 YYNGEE. This CDR3 region has 14 residues. V was pared by 0 bases and J by 6 bases, with 10 bases between. In DNA form, the CDR3 reads TGTGCCAGCAGCGTAGTGGACCTCGGCAATGAGCAGTTCTTC. The encoded protein is CASSVVDLGNEQFF.

This clone was seen once. V and J are TRBV6-6 and TRBJ1-1; D is unclear. Deletions cut 4 bases from V and 6 bases from J, with 12 bases between. The CDR3 runs to 13 residues. Germline-derived CDR1 and CDR2 are MNHNY and SVGAGI (reference sequence). The CDR3 sequence is CASSFQMDAEAFF. CDR3 nucleotides: TGTGCCAGCAGTTTCCAGATGGACGCTGAAGCTTTCTTT.

The rearrangement uses TRBV18 and TRBJ2-1, with 7 bases fitting TRBD2. The CDR3 sequence is 14 residues long. Germline CDR1 and CDR2: KGHSH and LQKENI. With 6 bases clipped from V and 3 bases from J, the junction kept 5 bases outside the gene matches. The CDR3 loop is CASSPSGYYNEQFF. CDR3 nucleotides: TGTGCCAGCTCCCCTAGCGGATACTACAATGAGCAGTTCTTC.

The rearrangement links TRBV10-3 to TRBJ2-1; D perhaps matches TRBD1 (5 bases). V dropped 3 bases and J dropped 5 bases, with 11 bases sitting between them. The CDR3 is made up of 14 amino acids. CDR1 is ENHRY, CDR2 SYGVKD, per germline. CDR3 sequence: CAISDGDRNNEQFF. DNA for the CDR3: TGTGCCATCAGTGACGGTGACAGAAACAATGAGCAGTTCTTC.